This is a list of T cell receptor beta chains from one sample in a study of T-cell memory formation after mild COVID-19. Via MiXCR, TCRdb re-called the 5' RACE reads, giving one row per CDR3 protein. The sample lists approximately 260,000 distinct CDR3 sequences, 16% occurring once. Input material: PBMCs or a T cell subset sorted from them (not recorded which). These receptors originate from a man between 18 and 35 years old who had mild COVID-19 (a few samples of this study predate the infection). Cell type and time point are not known. Both conserved end residues are part of each CDR3. A D gene is named only where the DNA matches it firmly. Not every row has a clone size; where given, it reads once, few, many or a size class.

TGCGCCAGCAGCTTTGACGACGCCAACGTCCTGACTTTC CASSFDDANVLTF few TRBJ2-6 TRBV5-1 NA 13
TGTGCCAGCAGTGACGGGGCGGGGGACTACAATGAGCAGTTCTTC CASSDGAGDYNEQFF many TRBJ2-1 TRBV6-1 TRBD2 15
TGCAGTGCTAGTTTGGCAGGGGGCGGATCTGAAGCTTTCTTT CSASLAGGGSEAFF NA TRBJ1-1 TRBV20-1 TRBD1 14
TGTGCCAGCACCCTGCAGGGGGCTCCCGGGGAGCTGTTTTTT CASTLQGAPGELFF few TRBJ2-2 TRBV12-3/TRBV12-4 TRBD1 14
TGTGCCAGTAAAGGGCCCGACTACACCTTC CASKGPDYTF many TRBJ1-2 TRBV19 NA 10
TGTGCCAGCAGCTTAGGACAGAACTCTGGAAACACCATATATTTT CASSLGQNSGNTIYF few TRBJ1-3 TRBV7-2 NA 15
TGTGCCAGCAGTTCGGACAGGGATCGGAATTCACCCCTCCACTTT CASSSDRDRNSPLHF NA TRBJ1-6 TRBV6-6 TRBD1 15
TGCGCCAGCAGTTCCGCAGGGCAAGAGACCCAGTACTTC CASSSAGQETQYF many TRBJ2-5 TRBV5-1 NA 13
TGCAGTGCTCAGTCGGGGGCAGGGGGGTACAATGAGCAGTTCTTC CSAQSGAGGYNEQFF NA TRBJ2-1 TRBV20-1 NA 15
TGTGCCAGCAGTTTGTCTCTCGGCAGGGGCAACACTGAAGCTTTCTTT CASSLSLGRGNTEAFF few TRBJ1-1 TRBV12-3/TRBV12-4 NA 16
TGCAGTGCTCCGACCCCCGGACAGTTCGATGGCTACACCTTC CSAPTPGQFDGYTF NA TRBJ1-2 TRBV20-1 NA 14
TGCGCCAGCAGCCCGTTAATGGGGGGCACCGGGGAGCTGTTTTTT CASSPLMGGTGELFF NA TRBJ2-2 TRBV5-1 NA 15
TGTGCCAGCCTCCGGGGGCTCCGACGCTTCAATGAGCAGTTCTTC CASLRGLRRFNEQFF few TRBJ2-1 TRBV6-5 NA 15
TGTGCCAGCGAGGTCCAAGAGACCCAGTACTTC CASEVQETQYF NA TRBJ2-5 TRBV2 NA 11
TGTGCCAGCACACGTAGCGGGGGGCCGGGCAATGAGCAGTTCTTC CASTRSGGPGNEQFF NA TRBJ2-1 TRBV2 TRBD2 15